This entry is about one T cell receptor beta chain. Germline V gives CDR1 MRHNA, CDR2 SNTAGT. V lost 6 bases to trimming and J lost 5 bases; unmatched junction nucleotides: 9. The CDR3 is made up of 15 amino acids. This entry comes from a study of shared clonotypes between healthy human individuals. Data came from immunoSEQ multiplex PCR; TCRdb stores just in-frame clones and leaves some out. The table lists around 2,000,000 clones, approximately 95% of them singletons. V and J are TRBV6-4 and TRBJ1-4; TRBD1 matches 7 bases. Sequenced input: naive CD4+ T cells sorted from blood. Subset given: CD45RA+ positively selected. The receptor was isolated from a man aged 18 to 30 in good health. The CDR3 DNA is TGTGCCAGCAGAGGAACCGCAGGGGGGAATGAAAAACTGTTTTTT. As protein: CASRGTAGGNEKLFF.